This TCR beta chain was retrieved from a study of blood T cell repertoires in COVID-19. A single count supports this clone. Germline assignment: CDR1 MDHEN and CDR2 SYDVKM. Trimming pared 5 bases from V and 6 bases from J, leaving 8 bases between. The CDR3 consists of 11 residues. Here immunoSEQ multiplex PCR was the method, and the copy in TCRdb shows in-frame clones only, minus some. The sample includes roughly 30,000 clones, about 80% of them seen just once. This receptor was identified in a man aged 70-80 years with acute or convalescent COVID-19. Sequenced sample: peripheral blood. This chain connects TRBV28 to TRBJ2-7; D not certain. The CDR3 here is CASSSLIEQYF. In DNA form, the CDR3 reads TGTGCCAGCAGTAGCTTAATCGAGCAGTACTTC.